Following are 13 T cell receptor beta chains from one sample sequenced in a study of T-cell memory formation after mild COVID-19. TCRdb fed the 5' RACE reads into MiXCR, producing one record per CDR3 protein. The profile shows 200,000 to 300,000 distinct CDR3 sequences, approximately 15% of them singletons. The material sequenced was PBMCs or a T cell subset sorted from them (not recorded which). Receptor source: an adult woman who had mild COVID-19 (a few samples of this study predate the infection). Cell type and time point are not known.

This clonotype was found a few times. The chain carries TRBV5-1 and TRBJ2-2, with a possible D match to TRBD1 (5 bases). Germline V lookup: CDR1 SGHRS, CDR2 YFSETQ. V was cut by 4 bases and J by 2 bases, with 9 bases left in between. This CDR3 has 14 residues. The CDR3: CASSQDTNTGELFF. The CDR3 nucleotides read TGCGCCAGCAGCCAGGACACTAACACCGGGGAGCTGTTTTTT. The entire variable domain, with the rest obtained from reference TRBV5-1 and TRBJ2-2, is as follows: KAGVTQTPRYLIKTRGQQVTLSCSPISGHRSVSWYQQTPGQGLQFLFEYFSETQRNKGNFPGRFSGRQFSNSRSEMNVSTLELGDSALYLCASSQDTNTGELFFGEGSRLTVL.

The chain couples TRBV6-5 to TRBJ2-1; 7 bases are shared with TRBD2. The CDR3 runs to 17 residues. Per germline, CDR1 MNHEY and CDR2 SVGAGI. V lost 0 bases to trimming and J lost 1 base; unmatched junction nucleotides: 6. CDR3: CASSYSTSTQSYNEQFF. CDR3 sequence (DNA): TGTGCCAGCAGTTACTCGACTAGCACGCAATCCTACAATGAGCAGTTCTTC.

This clonotype was observed a few times. The chain recombines TRBV5-1 with TRBJ2-7, with a weak D call TRBD1 (5 bases). CDR1 and CDR2 from the germline V gene are SGHRS and YFSETQ. CDR3 size: 14 residues. The germline V and J ends were trimmed by 1 base and 0 bases, with 8 bases remaining between them. As DNA, the CDR3 is TGCGCCAGCAGCTTGAGGGGTGTCTCCTACGAGCAGTACTTC. Its protein is CASSLRGVSYEQYF. The full variable domain, rest sourced from reference TRBV5-1 and TRBJ2-7, is KAGVTQTPRYLIKTRGQQVTLSCSPISGHRSVSWYQQTPGQGLQFLFEYFSETQRNKGNFPGRFSGRQFSNSRSEMNVSTLELGDSALYLCASSLRGVSYEQYFGPGTRLTVT.

This clonotype was counted between two and nine times. The chain couples TRBV24-1 to TRBJ1-2; D call uncertain. CDR1 is KGHDR and CDR2 is SFDVKD in the germline V gene. V was pared by 1 base and J by 1 base, with 6 bases between. CDR3 length: 14 amino acids. CDR3 in amino acids: CATSDFQVNYGYTF. Here the CDR3 DNA reads TGTGCCACCAGTGATTTCCAGGTTAACTATGGCTACACCTTC.

This clonotype was counted only a few times. No DNA is shown, since the ends of the CDR3 on it are uncertain; the CDR3 is the one TCRdb lists. The genes are TRBV3-1 and TRBJ2-1; TRBD2, the D gene given by the table, was not confirmed from the DNA. Germline CDR1 LGHDT, CDR2 YNNKEL (reference sequence). The CDR3 length equals 17 residues, ends included. The CDR3 loop reads CASSQVWPRQGGNEQFF.

This sequence joins TRBV5-1 and TRBJ2-3; D ambiguous. Looked up from germline, CDR1 is SGHRS and CDR2 is YFSETQ. V was shortened by 0 bases and J by 0 bases, with 11 bases between the two germline ends. This CDR3 contains 16 residues. CDR3: CASSLVGRSSTDTQYF. CDR3 bases: TGCGCCAGCAGCTTGGTTGGGCGCTCTAGCACAGATACGCAGTATTTT.

This clonotype was seen only a few times. The V gene is TRBV6-2 or TRBV6-3, the J gene TRBJ2-3, with 10 bases fitting TRBD2. This CDR3 comprises 16 residues. From germline, CDR1 is MNHEY and CDR2 SVGEGT. V shed 2 bases and J 6 bases; nucleotides not matched to a gene: 8. CDR3 region: CASSYGVAGGGDTQYF. The CDR3, as DNA: TGTGCCAGCAGTTACGGAGTAGCGGGAGGCGGCGATACGCAGTATTTT.

The chain combines TRBV5-1 with TRBJ2-7, with TRBD2 matching 9 bases. Trimming removed 8 bases from V and 2 bases from J; junction bases left unmatched: 5. The V gene's germline CDR1 is SGHRS and CDR2 YFSETQ. This CDR3 spans 13 amino acids. In DNA form, the CDR3 reads TGCGCCAGTCAGCTAGCGGGAACCTACGAGCAGTACTTC. Translated, it gives CASQLAGTYEQYF. The complete variable domain, with remaining parts taken from reference TRBV5-1 and TRBJ2-7, reads KAGVTQTPRYLIKTRGQQVTLSCSPISGHRSVSWYQQTPGQGLQFLFEYFSETQRNKGNFPGRFSGRQFSNSRSEMNVSTLELGDSALYLCASQLAGTYEQYFGPGTRLTVT.

The chain links TRBV3-1 to TRBJ1-2; unclear D gene. The CDR3 spans 15 residues. V was trimmed by 0 bases and J by 8 bases, leaving 16 bases between them. CDR1 and CDR2 from the germline V gene are LGHDT and YNNKEL (reference sequence). CDR3 sequence reads: CASSQDLIGTRGYTF. The CDR3 DNA is TGTGCCAGCAGCCAAGATCTGATCGGTACTCGAGGCTACACCTTC.

V usage is TRBV11-2 and J usage is TRBJ1-6, with D possibly TRBD1 on 5 matching bases. Germline V gives CDR1 SGHAT, CDR2 FQNNGV. This CDR3 comprises 14 residues. Trimming removed 7 bases from V and 14 bases from J, with 21 bases in between. CDR3 DNA: TGTGCCAGCACTAGCTGGAGGGAGGGACGCACCCTCCACTTT. Amino acid sequence: CASTSWREGRTLHF.

This sequence joins TRBV7-9 and TRBJ2-3; D is uncertain. Trimming removed 1 base from V and 0 bases from J, with 8 bases in between. CDR3 length: 15 amino acids. Germline-derived CDR1 and CDR2 are SEHNR and FQNEAQ (reference sequence). The CDR3 sequence is CASSLDLTSTDTQYF. For the CDR3, the DNA is TGTGCCAGCAGCTTAGACTTGACTAGCACAGATACGCAGTATTTT.

The chain uses TRBV6-5 and TRBJ2-1; 11 bases agree with TRBD2. The V segment lost 6 bases and the J segment 4 bases; nucleotides outside the gene matches: 5. The CDR3 is made up of 15 amino acids. Germline-derived CDR1 and CDR2 are MNHEY and SVGAGI. The CDR3 nucleotides read TGTGCCAGCAGACTACTAGCGGGGGATTACAATGAGCAGTTCTTC. This codes for CASRLLAGDYNEQFF.

This clonotype was counted ten times or more. Because the CDR3's place on the DNA is in doubt, the DNA is left out and the CDR3 is given as listed by TCRdb. CDR3 in amino acids: CATPLGNQLPQIRSIF. The chain employs TRBV24-1 and TRBJ2-3; the table's D call TRBD1 went unverified against the DNA. Germline assignment: CDR1 KGHDR and CDR2 SFDVKD. Including both end residues, the CDR3 is 16 amino acids long.